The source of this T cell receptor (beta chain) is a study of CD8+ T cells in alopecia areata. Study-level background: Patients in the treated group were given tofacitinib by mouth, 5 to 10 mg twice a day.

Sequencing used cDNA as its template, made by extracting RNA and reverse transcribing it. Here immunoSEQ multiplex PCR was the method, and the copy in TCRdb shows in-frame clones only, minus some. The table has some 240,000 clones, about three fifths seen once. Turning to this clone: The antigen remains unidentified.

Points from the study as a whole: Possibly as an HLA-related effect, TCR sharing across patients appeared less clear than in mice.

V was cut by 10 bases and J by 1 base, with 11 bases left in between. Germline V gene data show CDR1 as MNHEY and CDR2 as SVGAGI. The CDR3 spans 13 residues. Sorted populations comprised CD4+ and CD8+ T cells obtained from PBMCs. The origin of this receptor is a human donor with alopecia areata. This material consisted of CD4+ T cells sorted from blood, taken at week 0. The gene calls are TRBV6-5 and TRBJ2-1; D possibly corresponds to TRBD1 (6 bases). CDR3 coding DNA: TGTGCCACGAGACAGGTTTCCTACAATGAGCAGTTCTTC. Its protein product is CATRQVSYNEQFF.